One and the same sample provided the 23 T cell receptor beta chains below, sequenced in a study of cytomegalovirus exposure and HLA in healthy donors. The PCR was carried out with 60 Vbeta primers and 13 Jbeta primers. Here immunoSEQ multiplex PCR was the method, and the copy in TCRdb shows in-frame clones only, minus some. The table records 150,000 to 200,000 clones, 60% to 80% of them present only once. The sequencing input was PBMCs. The receptors were sampled from a woman aged 40 to 55 in good health and CMV-seronegative.

The chain has TRBV7-2 and TRBJ2-3; 9 bases map to TRBD1. V shed 5 bases and J 2 bases; nucleotides not matched to a gene: 11. The CDR3 length is 17 residues. Germline-derived CDR1 and CDR2 are SGHTA and FQGNSA. The CDR3 loop reads CASSLQGAGTTTDTQYF. For the CDR3, the DNA is TGTGCCAGCAGCCTACAGGGGGCCGGGACCACCACAGATACGCAGTATTTT.

V and J are TRBV6-5 and TRBJ1-1; D is uncertain. V was trimmed by 0 bases and J by 7 bases, leaving 9 bases between them. Germline V gene lookup returns CDR1 MNHEY and CDR2 SVGAGI. The length of the CDR3 is 13 residues. In DNA form, the CDR3 reads TGTGCCAGCAGTTACTCGAATTACGGTGAAGCTTTCTTT. Translated, it gives CASSYSNYGEAFF.

J is TRBJ2-5 and V is TRBV28, with 9 bases fitting TRBD2. This CDR3 comprises 15 residues. Trimming removed 4 bases from V and 4 bases from J; junction bases left unmatched: 7. CDR1 and CDR2 (germline): MDHEN, SYDVKM. The CDR3 nucleotides read TGTGCCAGCAGTTCCGCGGGGGGGAGTAGAGAGACCCAGTACTTC. Its protein is CASSSAGGSRETQYF.

J is TRBJ2-1 and V is TRBV7-2; D may be TRBD2 (6 bases). CDR3 length: 16 amino acids. V was shortened by 3 bases and J by 0 bases, with 12 bases between the two germline ends. The V gene's germline CDR1 is SGHTA and CDR2 FQGNSA. In DNA, the CDR3 is TGTGCCAGCAGCTTGGGTAGCGGAAACTCCTACAATGAGCAGTTCTTC. Residues: CASSLGSGNSYNEQFF.

The V gene is TRBV6-1, the J gene TRBJ1-2; 7 bases match TRBD1. The CDR3 runs 12 residues. Germline trimming cut 6 bases from V and 6 bases from J; bases unmatched to any gene: 4. Germline V lookup: CDR1 MNHNS, CDR2 SASEGT. The CDR3 bases are TGTGCCAGCAGGAGGGACAGTGATGGCTACACCTTC. This encodes CASRRDSDGYTF.

The genes are TRBV7-3 and TRBJ2-5; perhaps TRBD1 as D (6 bases). Germline V gene data show CDR1 as SGHTA and CDR2 as FQGTGA. CDR3 length: 15 amino acids. With 0 bases removed from V and 4 bases from J, the gap between germline ends came to 12 bases. The CDR3 is CASSLTGTGSETQYF. CDR3 nucleotide sequence: TGTGCCAGCAGCTTAACGGGTACAGGGTCAGAGACCCAGTACTTC.

The J gene is TRBJ2-7, the V gene TRBV9; perhaps TRBD1 as D (6 bases). The CDR3 is 13 amino acids. The germline V and J ends were trimmed by 0 bases and 5 bases, with 9 bases remaining between them. Germline V gene sequence: CDR1 SGDLS, CDR2 YYNGEE. The CDR3 sequence is CASSVGRGNEQYF. The CDR3 nucleotides read TGTGCCAGCAGCGTAGGCAGGGGCAACGAGCAGTACTTC.

The chain joins TRBV28 to TRBJ1-5; 8 nucleotides match TRBD1. The trim removed 0 bases at V and 4 bases at J, leaving 2 bases unmatched. The CDR3 contains 15 residues. Germline CDR1 reads MDHEN; CDR2 reads SYDVKM. The CDR3: CASSLWGDRNQPQHF. As DNA, the CDR3 is TGTGCCAGCAGTTTATGGGGGGACAGGAATCAGCCCCAGCATTTT.

The rearrangement uses TRBV30 and TRBJ1-1; D is unresolved. The ends were cut back, 2 bases at V and 1 base at J, with 5 bases in the middle. The CDR3 sequence is 12 residues long. The germline V gene encodes CDR1 GTSNPN and CDR2 SVGIG (reference sequence). This CDR3 reads CAWSPQNTEAFF. The CDR3 DNA follows: TGTGCCTGGAGTCCACAGAACACTGAAGCTTTCTTT.

V gene TRBV9 combines with J gene TRBJ2-1, with 7 bases that match TRBD1. Trimming removed 0 bases from V and 3 bases from J; junction bases left unmatched: 6. The germline gives CDR1 SGDLS, CDR2 YYNGEE. The CDR3 has 16 residues. The CDR3 DNA follows: TGTGCCAGCAGCGTAGATGAGGGGGCTGTCTACAATGAGCAGTTCTTC. It is translated as CASSVDEGAVYNEQFF. The whole variable domain, filled in from reference TRBV9 and TRBJ2-1, reads DSGVTQTPKHLITATGQRVTLRCSPRSGDLSVYWYQQSLDQGLQFLIQYYNGEERAKGNILERFSAQQFPDLHSELNLSSLELGDSALYFCASSVDEGAVYNEQFFGPGTRLTVL.

This chain connects TRBV25-1 to TRBJ1-2; 8 bases map to TRBD1. Germline values: CDR1 MGHDK, CDR2 SYGVNS. The CDR3 sequence is 14 residues long. V lost 3 bases to trimming and J lost 10 bases; unmatched junction nucleotides: 10. In DNA, the CDR3 is TGTGCCAGCAGTGATACCGGGACAGGTCTAATCTACACCTTC. This encodes CASSDTGTGLIYTF.

The chain combines TRBV11-2 with TRBJ1-1; TRBD1 might be the D (6 bases). The CDR3 contains 15 residues. The V end lost 1 base, the J end lost 4 bases, and 13 bases lay between the germline ends. CDR1 SGHAT and CDR2 FQNNGV come from the germline V gene. CDR3 nucleotides: TGTGCCAGCAGCTTAGCCGGAAACAGGGCCACTGAAGCTTTCTTT. Its protein is CASSLAGNRATEAFF.

This rearrangement joins TRBV7-2 to TRBJ2-1; perhaps TRBD1 as D (6 bases). The ends were cut back, 5 bases at V and 15 bases at J, with 17 bases in the middle. This CDR3 spans 12 amino acids. In germline, CDR1 is SGHTA, CDR2 FQGNSA. CDR3 sequence (DNA): TGTGCCAGCAGCACCCTGACAGGACCCTTGTTCTTC. Translating it yields CASSTLTGPLFF.

The CDR3, as DNA: TGTGCCAGCTCACAGCTCACCGGGGAGCTGTTTTTT. Its protein is CASSQLTGELFF. The genes are TRBV18 and TRBJ2-2; no firm D call. Between the trimmed V and J ends, which lost 4 bases and 4 bases, there was a span of 4 bases. Germline-derived CDR1 and CDR2 are KGHSH and LQKENI. The CDR3 has 12 amino acids.

This chain joins TRBV5-4 and TRBJ1-1; maybe TRBD1 (6 bases). Trimming pared 5 bases from V and 4 bases from J, leaving 15 bases between. The V gene's germline CDR1 is SGHNT and CDR2 YYREEE (reference sequence). The CDR3 contains 14 residues. CDR3 sequence reads: CASRSPGVGTEAFF. CDR3 coding DNA: TGTGCCAGCAGGAGTCCAGGGGTTGGCACTGAAGCTTTCTTT.

Details on this clone: Distinct nucleotide sequences in the sample also encode this CDR3. The V call is TRBV28, the J call TRBJ2-7, with D perhaps matching TRBD2 (5 bases). The CDR3 runs 14 residues. In germline, CDR1 is MDHEN, CDR2 SYDVKM. Trimming took off 2 bases at V and 1 base at J, with 9 bases between the two ends. In DNA, the CDR3 is TGTGCCAGCAGTTTAGGCGGGTCATCCTACGAGCAGTACTTC. Encoded protein: CASSLGGSSYEQYF.

This clone was found once. V gene TRBV2 combines with J gene TRBJ1-4; D ambiguous. This CDR3 is 14 amino acids long. V shed 6 bases and J shed 11 bases, with 19 bases lying between them. Germline V gene sequence: CDR1 SNHLY, CDR2 FYNNEI. Here the CDR3 DNA reads TGTGCCAGCAGAAAGGAAGGTCTCCCCGGGAAACTGTTTTTT. It translates to CASRKEGLPGKLFF.

The chain carries TRBV7-9 and TRBJ1-5; 7 bases align to TRBD1. CDR1 and CDR2 (germline): SEHNR, FQNEAQ (reference sequence). The CDR3 loop spans 15 amino acids. After removal of 3 bases from V and 1 base from J, the junction contained 3 bases not matched to a gene. Here the CDR3 DNA reads TGTGCCAGCAGCTTGACAGGGATGAGCAATCAGCCCCAGCATTTT. Its translation is CASSLTGMSNQPQHF.

The J gene is TRBJ2-2, the V gene TRBV27, with 12 nucleotides matching TRBD2. CDR3 length: 19 amino acids. CDR1 is MNHEY and CDR2 is SMNVEV in the germline V gene (reference sequence). With 5 bases clipped from V and 0 bases from J, the junction kept 10 bases outside the gene matches. For the CDR3, the DNA is TGTGCCAGCAGTGCTGCTAGCGGGAGGGTCTATGCGAACACCGGGGAGCTGTTTTTT. It specifies CASSAASGRVYANTGELFF.

The V call is TRBV5-5, the J call TRBJ2-7; TRBD2 agrees at 7 bases. Germline assignment: CDR1 SGHKS and CDR2 YYEKEE (reference sequence). V shed 6 bases and J 0 bases; nucleotides not matched to a gene: 6. This CDR3 region has 14 residues. This CDR3 reads CASTRGGSSYEQYF. Here the CDR3 DNA reads TGTGCCAGCACCAGAGGCGGGAGCTCCTACGAGCAGTACTTC.

V usage is TRBV6-5 and J usage is TRBJ1-2, with TRBD1 as a possible D gene (5 bases). From germline, CDR1 is MNHEY and CDR2 SVGAGI. The CDR3 is made up of 15 amino acids. Trimming left V 7 bases short and J 1 base short, with 16 bases between. This chain's CDR3 is CASKTKGRVNYGYTF. CDR3 in DNA: TGTGCCAGCAAGACGAAGGGGAGGGTTAACTATGGCTACACCTTC.

The chain carries TRBV29-1 and TRBJ2-7; D is perhaps TRBD1 (6 bases). V was clipped by 7 bases and J by 4 bases, with 14 bases between them. The length of the CDR3 is 12 residues. Germline V gene sequence: CDR1 SQVTM, CDR2 ANQGSEA. The CDR3 bases are TGCAGCGCCTTTCAGGGGCCTTACGAGCAGTACTTC. Its protein product is CSAFQGPYEQYF.

The chain couples TRBV4-3 to TRBJ2-2; D is unresolved. V was clipped by 1 base and J by 4 bases, with 10 bases between them. The CDR3 extends over 15 amino acids. Germline loops: CDR1 LGHNA, CDR2 YSLEER. The CDR3, as DNA: TGCGCCAGCAGCCAAGGCCTAACGAGCACCGGGGAGCTGTTTTTT. It encodes CASSQGLTSTGELFF.